The text below deals with one T cell receptor (beta chain). The antigen is undetermined. This probably arose from a read error, given a far larger clone one base away. The authors built TCR beta libraries using iRepertoire HTBI primers and Arm-PCR of CDR3 regions. From the multiplex PCR reads, TCRdb called clonotypes with MiXCR, one entry per CDR3 protein. The repertoire holds 350,000 to 500,000 distinct CDR3 sequences, approximately 16% seen once, with roughly 10% in the top ten. This sample is part of a study of regulatory T cells in long-lasting Graves disease. The study, taken as a whole, reports: Persistent disease was associated with favored TRBV28 usage and with favored use of TRBJ1-2 and TRBJ2-5.

This CDR3 spans 16 amino acids. Germline CDR1 and CDR2: MNHEY and SVGEGT. The V gene end was trimmed by 6 bases and the J gene end by 1 base; junction bases not matched to a gene: 11. Time point in this sample: newly diagnosed GD, antithyroid drugs for less than 3 months. The TCR library was made from RNA extracted from PBMCs. The data also belong to a second study, concerning T cells in Graves' hyperthyroidism and ophthalmopathy.

V is TRBV6-2 or TRBV6-3 and J is TRBJ1-1; 7 bases are a match to TRBD1. The sample consisted of peripheral blood mononuclear cells (PBMCs), taken at new diagnosis, from a patient treated with antithyroid drugs. The sequence came from a woman aged 25 to 45 with Graves disease. CDR3 loop: CASSLRIGTANTEAFF. CDR3 DNA: TGTGCCAGCAGCTTAAGAATCGGGACAGCGAACACTGAAGCTTTCTTT.